In its sample, the clone carrying this TCR beta chain was seen once. Its target is not known. How the authors handled the data: ImmunoSEQ yielded junction-only sequences lacking quality scores, so filtering differed. Only in-frame clones appear in the TCRdb table, and some are missing; sequencing was by immunoSEQ multiplex PCR. For V, J and clone size, that table is used; D and trimming come from the DNA. The sample has some 2,100,000 clones, approximately 96% seen once. This entry is derived from a study of shared clonotypes between healthy human individuals. Study background: Samples came from a couple of female and three male donors aged 18 to 49. Study-wide results and limits: Compared with memory subsets, naive subsets generally had larger estimated richness.

CDR1 is LGHNA, CDR2 YSLEER, per germline. V lost 0 bases and J lost 1, with 7 bases in between. The CDR3 has 15 amino acids. This clonotype was sampled from a man in his late teens or twenties in good health. The chain has TRBV4-3 and TRBJ2-1; D gene uncertain. The specimen sequenced was naive CD4+ T cells sorted from blood. The subset is: CD45RA+ positively selected. The CDR3 region is CASSQEKASYNEQFF. In DNA, the CDR3 is TGCGCCAGCAGCCAAGAGAAAGCGTCCTACAATGAGCAGTTCTTC.